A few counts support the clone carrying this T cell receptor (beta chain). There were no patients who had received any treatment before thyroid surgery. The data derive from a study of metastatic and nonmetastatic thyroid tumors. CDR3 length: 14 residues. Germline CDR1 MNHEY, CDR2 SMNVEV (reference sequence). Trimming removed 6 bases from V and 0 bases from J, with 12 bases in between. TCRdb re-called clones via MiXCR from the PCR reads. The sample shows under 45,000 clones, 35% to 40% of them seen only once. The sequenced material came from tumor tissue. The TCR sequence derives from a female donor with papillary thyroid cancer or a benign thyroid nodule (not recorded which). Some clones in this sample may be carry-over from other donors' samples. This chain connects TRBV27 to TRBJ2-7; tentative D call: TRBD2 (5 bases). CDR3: CASSRTQYSYEQYF. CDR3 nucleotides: TGTGCCAGCAGCCGGACTCAATACTCCTACGAGCAGTACTTC.